This T cell receptor (beta chain) emerged from a study of blood T cell repertoires in COVID-19. Overall study context: COVID-19 samples from acute and convalescent phases originated in the United States, Italy and Spain. T cells, B-cell-depleted T cells, or PBMCs provided the cDNA or gDNA that served as material.

Profiled with immunoSEQ multiplex PCR; TCRdb holds only in-frame clones, not every one. The sample records about 110,000 clones, 88% being singletons. Trimming removed 2 bases from V and 14 bases from J, with 10 bases in between. Germline lookup yields CDR1 MGHDK and CDR2 SYGVNS. This CDR3 contains 11 residues. The sample consisted of peripheral blood. This sequence was found in a human donor in a cohort sampled during active COVID-19. This chain links TRBV25-1 with TRBJ1-3, with no clear D. The CDR3 coding sequence is TGTGCCAGCAGTGAAGATCGGTCCTTATATTTT. Encoded protein: CASSEDRSLYF.